This entry describes one T cell receptor (beta chain). Its cognate antigen is unknown. A read error may produce the germline difference seen at one junction end. This sample is drawn from a study of cytomegalovirus exposure and HLA in healthy donors. Study-level results: A later analysis, which compared TCR beta chains of equal frequency, found the HLA-associated ones more clonally expanded. Some V segments could not be told apart, so they were left out, TRBV6-2 and TRBV6-3 among them.

This PCR relied on a set of 60 Vbeta primers and 13 Jbeta primers. This table comes from immunoSEQ multiplex PCR, and its TCRdb copy is limited to in-frame clones, with some not included. The sample yields more than 110,000 clones, 76% seen once. CDR3 length equals 14 residues. CDR1 and CDR2 (germline): GTSNPN, SVGIG (reference sequence). Material for sequencing was PBMCs. The chain links TRBV30 to TRBJ2-5, with 8 bases lining up with TRBD1. The origin of this receptor is a man between 18 and 35 years old in good health and CMV-seronegative. The CDR3 DNA follows: TGTGCCTGGAGGGACAGGGTTTGGTCCTACGAGCAGCACTTC. This sequence encodes CAWRDRVWSYEQHF.